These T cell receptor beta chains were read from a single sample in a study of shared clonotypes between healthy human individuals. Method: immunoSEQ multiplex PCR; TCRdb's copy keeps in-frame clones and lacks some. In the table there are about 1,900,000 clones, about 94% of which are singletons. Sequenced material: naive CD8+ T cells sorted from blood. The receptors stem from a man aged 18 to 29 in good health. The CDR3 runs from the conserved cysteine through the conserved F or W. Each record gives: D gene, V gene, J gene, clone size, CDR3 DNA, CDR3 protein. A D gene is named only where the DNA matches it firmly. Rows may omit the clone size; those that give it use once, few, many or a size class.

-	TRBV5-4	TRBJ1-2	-	TGTGCCAGCAGCTTTACCGGTCTGGGAAACACTGACTATGGCTACACCTTC	CASSFTGLGNTDYGYTF
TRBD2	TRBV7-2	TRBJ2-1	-	TGTGCCAGCAGGGTTAGCGGGAGGGACTACAATGAGCAGTTCTTC	CASRVSGRDYNEQFF
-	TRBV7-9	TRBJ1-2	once	TGTGCCAGCAGCTTAGGACATCCCCTCTATGGCTACACCTTC	CASSLGHPLYGYTF
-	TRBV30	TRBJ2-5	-	TGTGCCTGGACTGTCGGGGCAGGCGGGCCCGAGACCCAGTACTTC	CAWTVGAGGPETQYF
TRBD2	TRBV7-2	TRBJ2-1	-	TGTGCCAGCAGCCCATTAGCGGGAGGGCCTAATTACAATGAGCAGTTCTTC	CASSPLAGGPNYNEQFF
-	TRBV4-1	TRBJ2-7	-	TGCGCCAGCAGCCAAAAGGTCCTCTCCTCTTACGAGCAGTACTTC	CASSQKVLSSYEQYF
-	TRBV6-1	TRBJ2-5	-	TGTGCCAGCAGTGAATTCGGTAGTACCCAAGAGACCCAGTACTTC	CASSEFGSTQETQYF
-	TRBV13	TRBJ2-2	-	TGTGCCAGCAGCTTGAACAGGGTTATCACCGGGGAGCTGTTTTTT	CASSLNRVITGELFF
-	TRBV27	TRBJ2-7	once	TGTGCCAGCACTCCAGCCCCGGGACACTCCTACGAGCAGTACTTC	CASTPAPGHSYEQYF
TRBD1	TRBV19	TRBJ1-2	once	TGTGCCAGTAGTATTTCACAGGGGAGTATTGGCTACACCTTC	CASSISQGSIGYTF
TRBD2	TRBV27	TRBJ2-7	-	TGTGCCAGCAGTTTTCAACTAGCGGGGGTTGACGAGCAGTACTTC	CASSFQLAGVDEQYF
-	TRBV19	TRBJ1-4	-	TGTGCCAGTAGTCACGACCCCCCGGAGGGTGAAAAACTGTTTTTT	CASSHDPPEGEKLFF
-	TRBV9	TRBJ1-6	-	TGTGCCAGCAGCGTAGGGGACACTATCAATTCACCCCTCCACTTT	CASSVGDTINSPLHF
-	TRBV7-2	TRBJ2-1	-	TGTGCCAGCAGCGATAGAGAGGGGGAGAATGAGCAGTTCTTC	CASSDREGENEQFF
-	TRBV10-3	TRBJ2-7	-	TGTGCCATCAGTGACCCCGGGGGAGTAATGGGGGAGCAGTACTTC	CAISDPGGVMGEQYF
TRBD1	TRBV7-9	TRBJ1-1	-	TGTGCCAGCAGCTTAGCGTACAGGGGGCAGTTGAACACTGAAGCTTTCTTT	CASSLAYRGQLNTEAFF
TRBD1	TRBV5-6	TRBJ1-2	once	TGTGCCAGCAGCCCTTCGACAGGGATCGGGGAAGGCTACACCTTC	CASSPSTGIGEGYTF
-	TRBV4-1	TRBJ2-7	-	TGCGCCAGCAGCCCCGACGGCTACGAGCAGTACTTC	CASSPDGYEQYF
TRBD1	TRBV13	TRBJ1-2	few	TGTGCCAGCAGCGCCAAAACAGGGGGCTATGGCTACACCTTC	CASSAKTGGYGYTF
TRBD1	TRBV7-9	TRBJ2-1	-	TGTGCCAGCAGCTCCCGGGACAGGAATGACAATGAGCAGTTCTTC	CASSSRDRNDNEQFF
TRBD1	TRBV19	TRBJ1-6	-	TGTGCCAGTAGTATAAGACAGGGATCCTATAATTCACCCCTCCACTTT	CASSIRQGSYNSPLHF
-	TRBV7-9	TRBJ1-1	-	TGTGCCAGCGCTTTGCTCGAGGGAGGACCCATGAACACTGAAGCTTTCTTT	CASALLEGGPMNTEAFF
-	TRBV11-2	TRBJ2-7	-	TGTGCCAGCAGCTTAGCCACAGGGTCAATCGGCTACGAGCAGTACTTC	CASSLATGSIGYEQYF
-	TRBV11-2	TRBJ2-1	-	TGTGCCAGCAGCTCCTGGGACTTCAACTACAATGAGCAGTTCTTC	CASSSWDFNYNEQFF
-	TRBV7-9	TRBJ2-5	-	TGTGCCAGCAGCTTGGCAGTTCAAGAGACCCAGTACTTC	CASSLAVQETQYF
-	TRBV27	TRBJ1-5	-	TGTGCCAGCAGTTTTCGGGATAGCAATCAGCCCCAGCATTTT	CASSFRDSNQPQHF
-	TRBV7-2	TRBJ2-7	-	TGTGCCAGCAGTCCTAATTACGAGCAGTACTTC	CASSPNYEQYF
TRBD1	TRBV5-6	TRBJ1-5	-	TGTGCCAGCAGCCTTGGACAGGGAATTCAGCCCCAGCATTTT	CASSLGQGIQPQHF
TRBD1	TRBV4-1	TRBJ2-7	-	TGCGCCAGCAGCTCCCGGGACAGGGTCAACGAGCAGTACTTC	CASSSRDRVNEQYF
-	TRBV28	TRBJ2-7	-	TGTGCCAGCAGTTTCCGGGGGGCAGGTAAACACGAGCAGTACTTC	CASSFRGAGKHEQYF
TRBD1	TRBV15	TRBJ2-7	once	TGTGCCACCAGCCGGACAGGAGCGCCCTACGAGCAGTACTTC	CATSRTGAPYEQYF
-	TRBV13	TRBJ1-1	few	TGTGCCAGCAGCCGACAGACCATTGAAGCTTTCTTT	CASSRQTIEAFF
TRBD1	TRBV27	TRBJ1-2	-	TGTGCCAGCAGTTTCGGACAGGGGACAGGTTATGGCTACACCTTC	CASSFGQGTGYGYTF
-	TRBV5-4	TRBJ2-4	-	TGTGCCAGCACCAACAAAAACATTCAGTACTTC	CASTNKNIQYF
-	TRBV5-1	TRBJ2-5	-	TGCGCCAGCAGCTTGGTATCAGGGAGAGAGACCCAGTACTTC	CASSLVSGRETQYF
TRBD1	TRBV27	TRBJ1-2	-	TGTGCCAGCAGAACAGGGGGCGCAGGGGTCTATGGCTACACCTTC	CASRTGGAGVYGYTF
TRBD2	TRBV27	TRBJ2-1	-	TGTGCCAGCAGTGCCGTAGGCGGGGCGCGGGGGGCTTACAATGAGCAGTTCTTC	CASSAVGGARGAYNEQFF
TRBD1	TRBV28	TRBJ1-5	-	TGTGCCAGCAGTTCGGACCGGGACAGAGATCAGCCCCAGCATTTT	CASSSDRDRDQPQHF
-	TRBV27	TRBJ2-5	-	TGTGCCAGCAGTTTGACGGAAGCTCGAGAGACCCAGTACTTC	CASSLTEARETQYF
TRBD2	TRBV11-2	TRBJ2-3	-	TGTGCCAGCAGCTTAAGCTTAGCGGGGATGGTAGAGACGCAGTATTTT	CASSLSLAGMVETQYF
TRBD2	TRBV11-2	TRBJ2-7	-	TGTGCCAGCAGCTTAGATTTCCCGGGACTAGGGTCCTACGAGCAGTACTTC	CASSLDFPGLGSYEQYF
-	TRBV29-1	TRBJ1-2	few	TGCAGCGTTGAGGATGGAATTGAGGGCTACACCTTC	CSVEDGIEGYTF
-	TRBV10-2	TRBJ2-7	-	TGCGCCAGCAGTGACAGCGTCTACGAGCAGTACTTC	CASSDSVYEQYF
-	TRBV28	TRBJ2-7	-	TGTGCCAGCAGTACCCAGGTAGTGAGTGTTAGGGAGGGGGCGAGGGAGCAGTACTTC	CASSTQVVSVREGAREQYF
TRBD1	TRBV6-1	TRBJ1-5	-	TGTGCCAGCAGTGACGGGACAGGGGTTTATAGCAATCAGCCCCAGCATTTT	CASSDGTGVYSNQPQHF
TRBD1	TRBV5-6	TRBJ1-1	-	TGTGCCAGCAGTCGGACAGGATCGAACACTGAAGCTTTCTTT	CASSRTGSNTEAFF
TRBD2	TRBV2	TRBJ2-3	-	TGTGCCAGCACACTACCCGGCGGGGGTACGCAGTATTTT	CASTLPGGGTQYF
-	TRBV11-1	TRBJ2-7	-	TGTGCCAGCAGCTTCCTCTCCTACGAGCAGTACTTC	CASSFLSYEQYF
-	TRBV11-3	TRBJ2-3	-	TGTGCCAGCAGCTTACGGGACAACCCCACAGATACGCAGTATTTT	CASSLRDNPTDTQYF
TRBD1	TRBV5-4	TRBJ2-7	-	TGTGCCAGCAGCTCAGGGACAGGTCAGACCTACGAGCAGTACTTC	CASSSGTGQTYEQYF
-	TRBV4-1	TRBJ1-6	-	TGCGCCAGCAGCCAAGATCAGGTCTTGAGCTCCTATAATTCACCCCTCCACTTT	CASSQDQVLSSYNSPLHF
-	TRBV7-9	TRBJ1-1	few	TGTGCCAGCAGCTGGGCAAATGAGGGTTCCACTGAAGCTTTCTTT	CASSWANEGSTEAFF
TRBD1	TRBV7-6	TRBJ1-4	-	TGTGCCAGCAGCCCGTGGACAGGGCCGAGTGAAAAACTGTTTTTT	CASSPWTGPSEKLFF
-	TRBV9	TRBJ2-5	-	TGTGCCAGCAGCGAGGAGGGACGGAAAAGGGAGACCCAGTACTTC	CASSEEGRKRETQYF
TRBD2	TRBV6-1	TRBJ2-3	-	TGTGCCAGCAGTGAAACCCCGGATAGCGGGAGTTTAGATACGCAGTATTTT	CASSETPDSGSLDTQYF
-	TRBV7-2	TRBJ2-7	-	TGTGCCAGCAGCGCGCGGAGGTCCTTGTCATACGAGCAGTACTTC	CASSARRSLSYEQYF
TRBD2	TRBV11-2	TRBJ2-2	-	TGTGCCAGCAGCCAGGGCTGGGGGGGAGCCGGGGAGCTGTTTTTT	CASSQGWGGAGELFF
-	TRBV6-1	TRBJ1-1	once	TGTGCCAGCAGTGAAATGAAGGGCAGGTTGAACACTGAAGCTTTCTTT	CASSEMKGRLNTEAFF
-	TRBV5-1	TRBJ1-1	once	TGCGCCAGCAGCTTTAGTGACACTGAAGCTTTCTTT	CASSFSDTEAFF